Sequencing of this TCR beta chain was carried out in a study of CXCR3-negative and CXCR3-positive naive CD8 T cells. CDR1 SGHAT and CDR2 FQDESV come from the germline V gene (reference sequence). The CDR3 has 11 residues. UMI labels and 5' RACE were used to prepare the TRB cDNA libraries. With the 5' RACE reads reprocessed, TCRdb shows one record per CDR3 protein and no DNA. This table lists about 43,000 distinct CDR3 sequences. Turning to this clonotype: The antigen remains unidentified.

Findings and caveats of the study: Relative to memory CD8+ cells, whose diversity was much lower, both naive subsets had comparably high diversity. Naive cells used TRBV-TRBJ genes in much the same way whether CXCR3-negative or CXCR3-positive; memory cells did not.

The sorting of each CD8+ T cell subset was done in triplicate, at under 350,000 cells each. V usage is TRBV11-1 and J usage is TRBJ2-1. The clonotype was recovered from a human donor in good health. Some clones in this sample may be carry-over from other donors' samples. Sequenced material: memory CD8+ T cells from blood. CDR3 loop: CATSSGNEQFF.